These 6 T cell receptor beta chains were sequenced from one sample in a study of blood T cell repertoires in COVID-19. Assay used: immunoSEQ multiplex PCR; TCRdb lists only in-frame clones, some missing. Among fewer than 200,000 clones listed, roughly 89% were seen once. Source material: peripheral blood. Source of these receptors: a woman aged 70-85 years with COVID-19, enrolled during active disease.

The chain uses TRBV7-9 and TRBJ2-4, with D unresolved. CDR1 SEHNR and CDR2 FQNEAQ come from the germline V gene (reference sequence). The CDR3 spans 12 residues. Trimming took 5 bases from V and 6 from J, leaving 8 bases between them. The DNA for the CDR3 is TGTGCCAGCAGCCAACAGAGAAACATTCAGTACTTC. Its translation is CASSQQRNIQYF.

The chain links TRBV30 to TRBJ1-1; the D gene is possibly TRBD1 (5 bases). The germline gives CDR1 GTSNPN, CDR2 SVGIG (reference sequence). This CDR3 has 12 amino acids. V was cut by 2 bases and J by 7 bases, with 11 bases left in between. CDR3 in DNA: TGTGCCTGGAGTCCGGGGGGGGGTGAAGCTTTCTTT. This gives the protein CAWSPGGGEAFF.

The rearrangement links TRBV11-3 to TRBJ2-7; possibly TRBD1 for D (7 bases). The germline V gene has CDR1 SGHNT and CDR2 YENEEA. The CDR3 loop spans 17 amino acids. Trimming shortened V by 1 base and J by 2 bases, and 18 bases separated the two germline ends. CDR3 nucleotides: TGTGCCAGCAGCTTAGGGCTCAGGGGGGAGCGGACCTACGAGCAGTACTTC. The encoded protein is CASSLGLRGERTYEQYF.

This clone appeared a single time. This chain links TRBV5-1 with TRBJ1-5, with 8 bases aligning to TRBD1. The CDR3 is 16 amino acids. Germline loops: CDR1 SGHRS, CDR2 YFSETQ. The V and J ends lost 0 bases and 6 bases, in that order; junction bases with no gene match: 8. The CDR3 nucleotides read TGCGCCAGCAGCTTGGACGCCAGGGGGCAAGGTCAGCCCCAGCATTTT. Residues: CASSLDARGQGQPQHF.

The chain carries TRBV6-5 and TRBJ1-2; TRBD1 matches at 12 bases. Germline V gene lookup returns CDR1 MNHEY and CDR2 SVGAGI. CDR3 length equals 16 residues. V was clipped by 4 bases and J by 3 bases; unmatched bases: 6. CDR3 DNA sequence: TGTGCCAGCAGTTCGACGGGACAGGGGGCCCACTATGGCTACACCTTC. This gives the protein CASSSTGQGAHYGYTF.

V gene TRBV10-3 combines with J gene TRBJ2-7; 11 bases are a match to TRBD1. The CDR3 loop spans 13 amino acids. Trimming took 8 bases from V and 4 from J; bases not matched to a gene: 4. Germline V gene data show CDR1 as ENHRY and CDR2 as SYGVKD. CDR3 DNA sequence: TGTGCCATCGGTGGGGACAGGGGGTACGAGCAGTACTTC. Translating it yields CAIGGDRGYEQYF.